This T cell receptor (beta chain) was identified in a study of T cell repertoires in cytomegalovirus infection. This clonotype was detected only a few times. Its antigen is unidentified. TCRdb processed the reads anew with MiXCR; each CDR3 protein has one entry. Here the sample spans about 740,000 distinct CDR3 sequences, roughly 36% being singletons. The trim removed 1 base at V and 2 bases at J, leaving 7 bases unmatched. Germline lookup yields CDR1 SGHTA and CDR2 FQGNSA. The CDR3 contains 17 residues. The sequence came from a human donor in good health (CMV status not recorded). Some clones in this sample may be carry-over from other donors' samples. The sample in question was cultured PBMCs, obtained from culture after CMV antigen stimulation. This chain joins TRBV7-2 and TRBJ1-2; 10 bases are shared with TRBD1. As DNA, the CDR3 is TGTGCCAGCAGCTTAGATTGGCGGACAGGGGGAAACTATGGCTACACCTTC. Its protein is CASSLDWRTGGNYGYTF. The complete variable domain, with remaining parts taken from reference TRBV7-2 and TRBJ1-2, reads GAGVSQSPSNKVTEKGKDVELRCDPISGHTALYWYRQSLGQGLEFLIYFQGNSAPDKSGLPSDRFSAERTGGSVSTLTIQRTQQEDSAVYLCASSLDWRTGGNYGYTFGSGTRLTVV.